The sample holds many counts of the clone carrying this T cell receptor beta chain. Its antigen remains unidentified. Since the CDR3 does not end with the conserved phenylalanine or tryptophan, this likely comes from a read error. The source of the sample is a study of Graves' ophthalmopathy and Graves' hyperthyroidism. Study-wide points: The authors also found most expanded thyroid clonotypes above 0.001 frequency in blood.

The germline gives CDR1 MNHEY, CDR2 SVGEGT. Deletions cut 2 bases from V and 5 bases from J, with 21 bases between. The CDR3 covers 17 residues. Transcripts of RNA were the source for amplifying TCR beta CDR3 regions. HTBI-primed first-round RT-PCR preceded second-round multiplex PCR. TCRdb used MiXCR to reprocess the multiplex PCR reads, holding one entry per CDR3 protein. The sample contains fewer than 600,000 distinct CDR3 sequences, around an eighth of which appear only once. This chain connects TRBV6-2 or TRBV6-3 to TRBJ1-1; TRBD1 is a possible D gene (6 bases). The sample consisted of blood. This clonotype was sampled from a woman aged 30 to 39 with Graves' ophthalmopathy. This CDR3 reads CASSYTSYRDHGTEAFL. CDR3 DNA: TGTGCCAGCAGTTACACAAGCTACAGGGACCACGGAACTGAAGCTTTCTTA.